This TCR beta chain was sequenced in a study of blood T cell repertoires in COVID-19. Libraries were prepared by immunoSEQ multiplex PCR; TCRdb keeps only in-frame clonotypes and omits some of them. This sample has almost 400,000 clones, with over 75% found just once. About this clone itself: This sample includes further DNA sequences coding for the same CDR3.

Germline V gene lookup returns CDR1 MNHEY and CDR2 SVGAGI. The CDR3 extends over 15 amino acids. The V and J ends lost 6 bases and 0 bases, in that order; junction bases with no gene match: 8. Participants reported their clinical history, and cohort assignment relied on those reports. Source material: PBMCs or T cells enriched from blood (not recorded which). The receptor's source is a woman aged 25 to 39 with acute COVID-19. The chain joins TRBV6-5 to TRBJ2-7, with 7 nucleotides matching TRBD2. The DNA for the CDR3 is TGTGCCAGCAGGCGCAAGACGGGAGGCTCCTACGAGCAGTACTTC. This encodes CASRRKTGGSYEQYF.